The sample holds a few counts of the clone carrying this TCR beta chain. Its antigen is currently unknown. V lost 0 bases, J lost 4 bases, and 10 bases stayed unmatched. The CDR3 covers 18 residues. Looked up from germline, CDR1 is LGHNA and CDR2 is YNFKEQ. The data stem from a study of T cell repertoires in cytomegalovirus infection. TCRdb reprocessed the reads via MiXCR and lists one record per CDR3 protein. The sample yields around 800,000 distinct CDR3 sequences, less than 35% seen once. This receptor was taken from a human donor in good health (CMV status not recorded). Some clones in this sample may be carry-over from other donors' samples. This chain links TRBV4-2 with TRBJ2-2; TRBD1 matches 8 bases. The sample here was cultured CD8+ T cells from PBMCs, taken from culture after CMV antigen stimulation. The DNA of the CDR3 is TGTGCCAGCAGCCAAGATAATTGGGATCAGGGGGCCACCGGGGAGCTGTTTTTT. Protein sequence: CASSQDNWDQGATGELFF.